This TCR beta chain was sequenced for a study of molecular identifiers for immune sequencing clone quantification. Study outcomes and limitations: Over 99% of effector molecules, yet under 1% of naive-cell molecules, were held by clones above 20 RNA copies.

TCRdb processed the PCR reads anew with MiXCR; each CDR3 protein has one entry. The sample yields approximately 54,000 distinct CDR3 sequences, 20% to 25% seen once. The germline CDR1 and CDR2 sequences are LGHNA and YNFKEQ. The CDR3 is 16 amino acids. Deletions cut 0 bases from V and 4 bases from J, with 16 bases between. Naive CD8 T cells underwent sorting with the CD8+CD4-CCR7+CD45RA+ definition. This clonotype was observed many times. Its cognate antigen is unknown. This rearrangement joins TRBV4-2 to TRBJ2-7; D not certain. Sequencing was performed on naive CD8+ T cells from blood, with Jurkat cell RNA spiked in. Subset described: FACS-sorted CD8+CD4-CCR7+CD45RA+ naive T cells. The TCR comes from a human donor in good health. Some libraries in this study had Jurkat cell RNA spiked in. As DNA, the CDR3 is TGTGCCAGCAGCCAAGATCTTGAGACACGGGTGTACGAGCAGTACTTC. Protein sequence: CASSQDLETRVYEQYF.